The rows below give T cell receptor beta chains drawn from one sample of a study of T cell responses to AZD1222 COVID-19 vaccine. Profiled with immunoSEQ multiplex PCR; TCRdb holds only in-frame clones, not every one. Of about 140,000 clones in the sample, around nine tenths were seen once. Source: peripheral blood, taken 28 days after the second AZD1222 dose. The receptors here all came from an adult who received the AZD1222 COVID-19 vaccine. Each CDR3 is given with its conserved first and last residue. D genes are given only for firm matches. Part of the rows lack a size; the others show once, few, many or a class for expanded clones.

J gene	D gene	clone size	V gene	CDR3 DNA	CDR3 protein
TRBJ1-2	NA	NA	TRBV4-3	TGCGCCAGCAGCCAAGATTCCGGGCGGTATGGCTACACCTTC	CASSQDSGRYGYTF
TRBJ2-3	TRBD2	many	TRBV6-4	TGTGCCAGCAGTGAAGAGACTAGCGGCACAGATACGCAGTATTTT	CASSEETSGTDTQYF
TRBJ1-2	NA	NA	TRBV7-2	TGTGCCAGCAGCCTCCGGGGGCAGGGGTCTGGCTACACCTTC	CASSLRGQGSGYTF
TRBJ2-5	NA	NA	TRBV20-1	TGCAGTGCTAGTACCGAAGAGACCCAGTACTTC	CSASTEETQYF
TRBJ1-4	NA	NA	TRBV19	TGTGCCAGTAGTATAACCATTTGGGAAAAACTGTTTTTT	CASSITIWEKLFF
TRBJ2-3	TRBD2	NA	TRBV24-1	TGTGCCACCAGTGAAGCTAGCGGTCCCCTGGGGAATACGCAGTATTTT	CATSEASGPLGNTQYF
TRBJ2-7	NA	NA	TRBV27	TGTGCCAGCAGTTTTTTTAGCGGCTACGAGCAGTACTTC	CASSFFSGYEQYF
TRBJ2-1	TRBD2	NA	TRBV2	TGTGCCAGCAGGGACCTAGCGGGAGACTACAATGAGCAGTTCTTC	CASRDLAGDYNEQFF
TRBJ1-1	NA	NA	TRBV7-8	TGTGCCAGCAGCCGAGAGGGGGACCCCACTGAAGCTTTCTTT	CASSREGDPTEAFF
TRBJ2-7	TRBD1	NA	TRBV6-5	TGTGCCAGCAGTACCTCAACAGGGGCCTACGAGCAGTACTTC	CASSTSTGAYEQYF
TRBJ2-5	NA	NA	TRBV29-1	TGCAGCGTTGAAGGGGGAGGGGGGAAAGAGACCCAGTACTTC	CSVEGGGGKETQYF
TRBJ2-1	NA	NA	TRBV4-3	TGCGCCAGCAGCCAAGGGAGACTCTCCTACAATGAGCAGTTCTTC	CASSQGRLSYNEQFF
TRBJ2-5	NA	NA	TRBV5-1	TGCGCCAGCAGCTTAAGTAGACAGCAAGAGACCCAGTACTTC	CASSLSRQQETQYF
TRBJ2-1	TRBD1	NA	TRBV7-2	TGTGCCAGCAGCCTAGAGGGGGCCTTGCAGCAGTTCTTC	CASSLEGALQQFF
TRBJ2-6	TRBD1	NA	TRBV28	TGTGCCAGCACCACTCCGGTTCAGTACAGGGGGCAGAATGGGGCCAACGTCCTGACTTTC	CASTTPVQYRGQNGANVLTF
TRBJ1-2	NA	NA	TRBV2	TGTGCCAGCGTATATTTGGGAGGTGATGGCTACACCTTC	CASVYLGGDGYTF
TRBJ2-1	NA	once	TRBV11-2	TGTGCCAGCACGTTAGAACGATACAATGAGCAGTTCTTC	CASTLERYNEQFF
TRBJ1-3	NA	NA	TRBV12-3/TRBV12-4	TGTGCCAGCAGCTTAACAGGGCGGAACACCATATATTTT	CASSLTGRNTIYF
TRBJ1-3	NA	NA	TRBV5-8	TGTGCCAGCAAGAAACAGGGAGCTGGAAACACCATATATTTT	CASKKQGAGNTIYF
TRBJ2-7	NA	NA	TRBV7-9	TGTGCCAGCAGCCGCAGACAGAGATCCTACGAGCAGTACTTC	CASSRRQRSYEQYF
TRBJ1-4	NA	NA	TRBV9	TGTGCCAGCAGCGTAGCCCCGGGCGATGAAAAACTGTTTTTT	CASSVAPGDEKLFF
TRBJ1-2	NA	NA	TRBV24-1	TGTGCCACCAGTCATGGCATATTAGACTATGGCTACACCTTC	CATSHGILDYGYTF
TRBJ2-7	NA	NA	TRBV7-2	TGTGCCAGCACCTCCGACTGGCGGGGATACGAGCAGTACTTC	CASTSDWRGYEQYF
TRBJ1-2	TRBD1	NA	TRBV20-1	TGCAGTGCCTTAAGGGACAGAGGCTACACCTTC	CSALRDRGYTF
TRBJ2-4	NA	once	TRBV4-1	TGCGCCAGCAGCCAAGATCCCGTGCTGAAGACAGCCAAAAACATTCAGTACTTC	CASSQDPVLKTAKNIQYF
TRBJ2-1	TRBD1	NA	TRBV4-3	TGCGCCAGCAGCCGTGACAGGGACGATGAGCAGTTCTTC	CASSRDRDDEQFF
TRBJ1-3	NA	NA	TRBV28	TGTGCCAGCAGTCCCCCACGGGGGAGAATCGGAAACACCATATATTTT	CASSPPRGRIGNTIYF